Below are 17 T cell receptor beta chains sequenced from a single sample in a study of CD4 T cells in relation to SARS-CoV-2 and coronaviruses. Their target antigens are unknown. Profiled with immunoSEQ multiplex PCR; TCRdb holds only in-frame clones, not every one. The table records about 47,000 clones, almost 85% of them present only once. What was sequenced was naive CD4+ T cells from PBMCs, cultured in vitro. The subset: naive CD4+ T cells isolated by negative enrichment. The source of these receptors is an adult with COVID-19.

This clone was detected once. The genes are TRBV7-3 and TRBJ2-3, with D maybe TRBD2 (6 bases). Trimming shortened V by 1 base and J by 5 bases, and 16 bases separated the two germline ends. CDR1 and CDR2 (germline): SGHTA, FQGTGA. CDR3 length equals 16 residues. The CDR3 bases are TGTGCCAGCAGCTTAATGGCCGGGGCAGCGGGAGATACGCAGTATTTT. Translating it yields CASSLMAGAAGDTQYF.

V gene TRBV13 combines with J gene TRBJ2-7; 7 nucleotides align to TRBD2. J gave up 3 bases and V 1 base, and 6 bases lay outside the gene matches. The germline V gene encodes CDR1 PRHDT and CDR2 FYEKMQ (reference sequence). The length of the CDR3 is 15 residues. CDR3: CASSLAVTSSYEQYF. CDR3 nucleotides: TGTGCCAGCAGCTTAGCCGTGACTAGCAGCTACGAGCAGTACTTC. Variable domain in full (rest from reference TRBV13 and TRBJ2-7): AAGVIQSPRHLIKEKRETATLKCYPIPRHDTVYWYQQGPGQDPQFLISFYEKMQSDKGSIPDRFSAQQFSDYHSELNMSSLELGDSALYFCASSLAVTSSYEQYFGPGTRLTVT.

The genes are TRBV28 and TRBJ2-7, with D possibly called TRBD1 or TRBD2 (5 bases each). Germline V lookup: CDR1 MDHEN, CDR2 SYDVKM. V was shortened by 6 bases and J by 2 bases, with 11 bases between the two germline ends. The CDR3 is 13 residues long. CDR3 amino acids: CASRLQGAYEQYF. The CDR3 DNA is TGTGCCAGCAGGTTGCAGGGAGCCTACGAGCAGTACTTC.

The chain uses TRBV5-1 and TRBJ1-6, with a tentative D call TRBD1 (5 bases). This CDR3 has 16 residues. The V gene's germline CDR1 is SGHRS and CDR2 YFSETQ. Deletions cut 1 base from V and 5 bases from J, with 13 bases between. The CDR3 bases are TGCGCCAGCAGCTTGAGGGGTGAGGGGAATAATTCACCCCTCCACTTT. This sequence encodes CASSLRGEGNNSPLHF.

The rearrangement joins TRBV27 to TRBJ1-1; 12 bases are a match to TRBD1. Germline V lookup: CDR1 MNHEY, CDR2 SMNVEV (reference sequence). The CDR3 is 18 residues long. Losses at the gene ends were 5 bases for V and 5 bases for J; bases not matched to a gene: 15. This CDR3 reads CASSPEGDRGPSGTEAFF. CDR3 bases: TGTGCCAGCAGTCCAGAGGGGGACAGGGGGCCAAGTGGGACTGAAGCTTTCTTT.

The genes are TRBV28 and TRBJ2-7; D gene uncertain. Trimming pared 3 bases from V and 3 bases from J, leaving 9 bases between. Germline V gene sequence: CDR1 MDHEN, CDR2 SYDVKM. The CDR3 has 13 residues. CDR3 DNA sequence: TGTGCCAGCAGTTTGGGGTTCCTCTACGAGCAGTACTTC. Translation: CASSLGFLYEQYF.

Written as DNA, the CDR3 is TGTGCCAGCATCCCGGGACAACTTAACTATGGCTACACCTTC. It codes for CASIPGQLNYGYTF. The chain employs TRBV2 and TRBJ1-2; maybe TRBD1 (6 bases). From germline, CDR1 is SNHLY and CDR2 FYNNEI. The CDR3 contains 14 residues. V dropped 7 bases and J dropped 1 base, with 13 bases sitting between them.

The genes are TRBV28 and TRBJ2-7; a weak D match, TRBD1 (7 bases). Deletions cut 6 bases from V and 4 bases from J, with 19 bases between. Germline V lookup: CDR1 MDHEN, CDR2 SYDVKM. The CDR3 has 15 residues. CDR3: CASSPEGAGRYEQYF. CDR3 sequence (DNA): TGTGCCAGCAGCCCCGAGGGGGCGGGGCGGTACGAGCAGTACTTC.

The chain couples TRBV27 to TRBJ2-6; the match to TRBD1 covers 7 bases. Germline V lookup: CDR1 MNHEY, CDR2 SMNVEV (reference sequence). The CDR3 sequence is 17 residues long. V lost 6 bases and J lost 0; bases outside the gene matches: 8. The CDR3, as DNA: TGTGCCAGCAGGGGGACAGCGATAAACTCTGGGGCCAACGTCCTGACTTTC. Its protein product is CASRGTAINSGANVLTF.

This chain uses TRBV21-1 with TRBJ1-6; TRBD1, the table's D call, was not compared with the DNA. TRBV21-1 is noted as a pseudogene. The CDR3 spans 17 residues. The CDR3 sequence is CASSLSDRNQKNSPLHF. CDR3 coding DNA: TGTGCCAGCAGCCTATCGGACAGGAACCAGAAAAATTCACCCCTCCACTTT.

V is TRBV3-1 (or the pseudogene TRBV3-2) and J is TRBJ1-2; D is ambiguous. Germline CDR1 and CDR2: LGHDT and YNNKEL (reference sequence). Trimming removed 6 bases at V and 4 bases at J, with 18 bases between. This CDR3 is built from 15 residues. As DNA, the CDR3 is TGTGCCAGCAGTCCCACTAAACACCCTGGCTATGGCTACACCTTC. Amino acid sequence: CASSPTKHPGYGYTF.

The V gene is TRBV5-1, the J gene TRBJ2-1; 11 bases map to TRBD2. With 2 bases clipped from V and 9 bases from J, the junction kept 7 bases outside the gene matches. This CDR3 is built from 15 residues. CDR1 is SGHRS, CDR2 YFSETQ, per germline. The CDR3 nucleotides read TGCGCCAGCAGCTTAACTAGCGGGAGCGTCAGTGAGCAGTTCTTC. As protein: CASSLTSGSVSEQFF.

This chain joins TRBV28 and TRBJ2-3; D might be TRBD2 (6 bases). Germline CDR1 MDHEN, CDR2 SYDVKM. This CDR3 is built from 16 residues. The V end lost 2 bases, the J end lost 0 bases, and 12 bases lay between the germline ends. CDR3 DNA sequence: TGTGCCAGCAGTTTAGGGGGAGGCTTTAGCACAGATACGCAGTATTTT. Translated: CASSLGGGFSTDTQYF.

The chain recombines TRBV15 with TRBJ2-1, with unresolved D. The CDR3 contains 14 residues. Germline V gene lookup returns CDR1 LNHNV and CDR2 YYDKDF (reference sequence). Trimming took 0 bases from V and 9 from J, leaving 12 bases between them. The CDR3 DNA reads TGTGCCACCAGCAGAGATTTAGGCCCGCGTGAGCAGTTCTTC. It translates to CATSRDLGPREQFF.

CDR3 in amino acids: CASSELTVQPQHF. CDR3 nucleotides: TGTGCCAGCAGCGAGCTCACGGTGCAGCCCCAGCATTTT. The chain has TRBV7-2 and TRBJ1-5; D remains unclear. CDR3 length: 13 residues. Germline-derived CDR1 and CDR2 are SGHTA and FQGNSA. V was trimmed by 5 bases and J by 7 bases, leaving 12 bases between them.

This clone came up a few times. The chain is built from TRBV4-1 and TRBJ2-1; 8 bases agree with TRBD2. CDR3 length: 15 amino acids. The germline gives CDR1 MGHRA, CDR2 YSYEKL. Unmatched junction bases numbered 4, after V lost 2 bases and J lost 4 bases. CDR3 protein: CASSQTSGPYNEQFF. In nucleotides, the CDR3 is TGCGCCAGCAGCCAAACTAGCGGTCCATACAATGAGCAGTTCTTC.

J is TRBJ1-6 and V is TRBV30, with D perhaps matching TRBD1 (6 bases). V was cut by 0 bases and J by 8 bases, with 8 bases left in between. Germline assignment: CDR1 GTSNPN and CDR2 SVGIG (reference sequence). CDR3 size: 13 residues. The CDR3 coding sequence is TGTGCCTGGAGTGTACAGGGACATTCACCCCTCCACTTT. It encodes CAWSVQGHSPLHF.